The table lists the clone carrying this T cell receptor (beta chain) with a count of one. The data originate from a study of blood T cell repertoires in COVID-19. Across the study: Samples came from the United States, Italy and Spain, spanning acute and convalescent COVID-19. PBMCs, B-cell-depleted T cells, or T cells provided the cDNA or gDNA that made up the material.

Trimming shortened V by 0 bases and J by 6 bases, and 12 bases separated the two germline ends. The V gene's germline CDR1 is LGHDT and CDR2 YNNKEL (reference sequence). CDR3 length equals 15 residues. Original processing notes: Using reference gene primer amplification, nucleated cell counts were estimated. The data were produced by immunoSEQ multiplex PCR, yet TCRdb's version contains in-frame clones alone and is incomplete. V, J and clone size reflect that table, while D and trimming were determined from the DNA. Found here are about 170,000 clones, 82% of them singletons; the top ten hold about 10%.

The J gene is TRBJ2-1, the V gene TRBV3-1 (or the pseudogene TRBV3-2); no clear D. This receptor was identified in a woman of 80 years or more with active or convalescent COVID-19. Specimen: peripheral blood. The chain's CDR3 is CASSQDVSWANEQFF. Written as DNA, the CDR3 is TGTGCCAGCAGCCAAGATGTAAGTTGGGCCAATGAGCAGTTCTTC.